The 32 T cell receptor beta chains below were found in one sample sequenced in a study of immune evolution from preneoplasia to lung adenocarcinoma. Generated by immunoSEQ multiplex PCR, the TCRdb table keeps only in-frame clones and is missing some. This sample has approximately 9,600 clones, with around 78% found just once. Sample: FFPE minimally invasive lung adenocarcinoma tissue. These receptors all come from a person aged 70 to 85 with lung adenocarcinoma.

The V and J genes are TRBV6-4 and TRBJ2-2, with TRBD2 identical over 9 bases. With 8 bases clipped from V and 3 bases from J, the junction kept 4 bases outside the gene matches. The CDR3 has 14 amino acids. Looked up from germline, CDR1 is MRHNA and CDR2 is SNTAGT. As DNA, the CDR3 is TGTGCCAGCTCAAGACTAGCGGACACCGGGGAGCTGTTTTTT. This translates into CASSRLADTGELFF.

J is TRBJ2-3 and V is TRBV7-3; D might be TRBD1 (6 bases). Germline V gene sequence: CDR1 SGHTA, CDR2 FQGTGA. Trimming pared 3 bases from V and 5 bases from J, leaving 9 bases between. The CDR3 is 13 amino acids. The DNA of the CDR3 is TGTGCCAGCAGCTTCGCAGGGGAAGATACGCAGTATTTT. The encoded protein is CASSFAGEDTQYF.

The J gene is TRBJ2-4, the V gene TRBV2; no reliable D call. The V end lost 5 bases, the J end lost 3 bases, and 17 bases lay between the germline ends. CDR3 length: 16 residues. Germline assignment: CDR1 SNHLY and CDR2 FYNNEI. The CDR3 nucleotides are TGTGCCAGCAGTACCCCGAGCTCAGAAGGCAAAAACATTCAGTACTTC. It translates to CASSTPSSEGKNIQYF.

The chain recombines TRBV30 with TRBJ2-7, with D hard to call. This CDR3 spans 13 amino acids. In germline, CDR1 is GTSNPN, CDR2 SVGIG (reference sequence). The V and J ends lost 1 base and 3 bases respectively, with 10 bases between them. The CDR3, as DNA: TGTGCCTGGAGTGGCCTCTCACGCTACGAGCAGTACTTC. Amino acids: CAWSGLSRYEQYF. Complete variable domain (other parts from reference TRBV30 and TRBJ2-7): SQTIHQWPATLVQPVGSPLSLECTVEGTSNPNLYWYRQAAGRGLQLLFYSVGIGQISSEVPQNLSASRPQDRQFILSSKKLLLSDSGFYLCAWSGLSRYEQYFGPGTRLTVT.

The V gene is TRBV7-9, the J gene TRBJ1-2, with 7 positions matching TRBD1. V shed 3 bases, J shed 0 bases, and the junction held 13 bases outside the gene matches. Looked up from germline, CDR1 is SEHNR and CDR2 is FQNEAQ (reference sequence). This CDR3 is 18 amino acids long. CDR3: CASSLRTGEDPTNYGYTF. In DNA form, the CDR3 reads TGTGCCAGCAGCTTGAGGACAGGTGAGGATCCGACTAACTATGGCTACACCTTC.

CDR3 amino acids: CASSTLTGENTEAFF. CDR3 DNA: TGTGCCAGCAGCACCCTAACAGGGGAAAACACTGAAGCTTTCTTT. The chain links TRBV7-6 to TRBJ1-1; 7 nucleotides line up with TRBD1. CDR1 is SGHVS and CDR2 is FNYEAQ in the germline V gene. V lost 5 bases, J lost 2 bases, and 8 bases stayed unmatched. The CDR3 loop spans 15 amino acids. The variable domain in full, with the rest retrieved from reference TRBV7-6 and TRBJ1-1, is GAGVSQSPRYKVTKRGQDVALRCDPISGHVSLYWYRQALGQGPEFLTYFNYEAQQDKSGLPNDRFSAERPEGSISTLTIQRTEQRDSAMYRCASSTLTGENTEAFFGQGTRLTVV.

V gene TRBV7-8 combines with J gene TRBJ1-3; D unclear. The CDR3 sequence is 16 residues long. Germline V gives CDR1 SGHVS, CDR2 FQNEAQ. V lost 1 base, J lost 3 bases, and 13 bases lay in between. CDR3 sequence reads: CASSLVGRPFGNTIYF. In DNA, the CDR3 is TGTGCCAGCAGCTTAGTCGGCAGGCCGTTTGGAAACACCATATATTTT.

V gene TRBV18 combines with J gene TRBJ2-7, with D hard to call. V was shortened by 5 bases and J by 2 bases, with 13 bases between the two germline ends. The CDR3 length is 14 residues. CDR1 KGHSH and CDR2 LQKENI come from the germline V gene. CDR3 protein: CASSTPGSTYEQYF. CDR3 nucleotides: TGTGCCAGCTCAACCCCTGGGTCTACCTACGAGCAGTACTTC.

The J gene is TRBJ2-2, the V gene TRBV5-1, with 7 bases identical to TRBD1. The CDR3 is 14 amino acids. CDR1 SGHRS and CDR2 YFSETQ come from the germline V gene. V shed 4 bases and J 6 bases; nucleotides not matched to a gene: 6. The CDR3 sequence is CASSRGQVPGELFF. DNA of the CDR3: TGCGCCAGCAGCAGAGGACAGGTCCCCGGGGAGCTGTTTTTT.

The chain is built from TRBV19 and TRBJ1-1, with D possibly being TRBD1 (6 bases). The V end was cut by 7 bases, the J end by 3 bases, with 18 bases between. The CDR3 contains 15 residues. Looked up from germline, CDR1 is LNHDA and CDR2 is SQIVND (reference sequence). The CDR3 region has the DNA TGTGCCAGTACCGTAGGGAGGGCAGGGGACACTGAAGCTTTCTTT. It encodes CASTVGRAGDTEAFF.

CDR3 protein: CASSQDGTAYTGELFF. The DNA of the CDR3 is TGCGCCAGCAGCCAAGACGGGACGGCTTACACCGGGGAGCTGTTTTTT. The V call is TRBV4-3, the J call TRBJ2-2, with D possibly being TRBD1 or TRBD2 (5 bases each). CDR1 is LGHNA, CDR2 YSLEER, per germline. The CDR3 runs 16 residues. V gave up 0 bases and J gave up 3 bases, with 11 bases separating them.

CDR3 sequence: CASSPQGSDQPQHF. The CDR3 region has the DNA TGTGCCAGCTCACCACAGGGATCGGATCAGCCCCAGCATTTT. V and J are TRBV18 and TRBJ1-5, with no clear D. V shed 1 base and J shed 5 bases, with 9 bases lying between them. There are 14 residues in the CDR3. CDR1 KGHSH and CDR2 LQKENI come from the germline V gene.

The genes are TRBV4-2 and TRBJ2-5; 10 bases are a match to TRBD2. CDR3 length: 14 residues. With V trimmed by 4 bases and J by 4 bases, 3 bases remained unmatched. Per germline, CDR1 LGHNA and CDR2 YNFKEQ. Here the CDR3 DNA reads TGTGCCAGCAGCCCCCGACTAGCGGGAGAGACCCAGTACTTC. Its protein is CASSPRLAGETQYF.

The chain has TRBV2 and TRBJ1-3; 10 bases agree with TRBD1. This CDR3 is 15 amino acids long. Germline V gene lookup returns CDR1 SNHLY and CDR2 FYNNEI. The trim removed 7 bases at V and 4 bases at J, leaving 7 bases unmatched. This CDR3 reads CASNSGTGAGNTIYF. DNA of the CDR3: TGTGCCAGCAATTCCGGGACAGGGGCAGGAAACACCATATATTTT.

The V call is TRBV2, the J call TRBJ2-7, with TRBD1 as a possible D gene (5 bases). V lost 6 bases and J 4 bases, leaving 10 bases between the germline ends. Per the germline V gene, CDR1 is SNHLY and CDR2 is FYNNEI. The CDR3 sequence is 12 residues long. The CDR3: CASSQDRYEQYF. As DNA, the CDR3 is TGTGCCAGCAGCCAAGACAGATACGAGCAGTACTTC. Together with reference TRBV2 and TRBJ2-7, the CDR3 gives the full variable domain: EPEVTQTPSHQVTQMGQEVILRCVPISNHLYFYWYRQILGQKVEFLVSFYNNEISEKSEIFDDQFSVERPDGSNFTLKIRSTKLEDSAMYFCASSQDRYEQYFGPGTRLTVT.

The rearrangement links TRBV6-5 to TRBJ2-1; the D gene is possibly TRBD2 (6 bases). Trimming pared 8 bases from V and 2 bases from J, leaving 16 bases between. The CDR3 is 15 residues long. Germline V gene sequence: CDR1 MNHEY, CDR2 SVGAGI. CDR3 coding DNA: TGTGCCAGCCTACCAAGCGGAGGGACCTACAATGAGCAGTTCTTC. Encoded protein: CASLPSGGTYNEQFF.

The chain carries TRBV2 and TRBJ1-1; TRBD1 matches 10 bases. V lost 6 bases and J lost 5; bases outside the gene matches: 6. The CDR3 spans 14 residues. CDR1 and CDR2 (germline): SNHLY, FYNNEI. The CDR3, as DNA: TGTGCCAGCAGAGTGACAGGGGGCTTGACTGAAGCTTTCTTT. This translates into CASRVTGGLTEAFF.

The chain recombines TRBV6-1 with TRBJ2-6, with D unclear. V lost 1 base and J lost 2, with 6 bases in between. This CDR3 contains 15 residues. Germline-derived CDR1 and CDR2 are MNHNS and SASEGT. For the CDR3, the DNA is TGTGCCAGCAGTGAAGAAACTACTGGGGCCAACGTCCTGACTTTC. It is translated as CASSEETTGANVLTF.

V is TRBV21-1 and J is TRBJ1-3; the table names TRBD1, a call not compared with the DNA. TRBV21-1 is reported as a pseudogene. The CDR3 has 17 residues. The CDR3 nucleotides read TGTGCCAGCAGCACCCCACAGGGGGTAGAATCGGGAAACACCATATATTTT. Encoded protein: CASSTPQGVESGNTIYF.

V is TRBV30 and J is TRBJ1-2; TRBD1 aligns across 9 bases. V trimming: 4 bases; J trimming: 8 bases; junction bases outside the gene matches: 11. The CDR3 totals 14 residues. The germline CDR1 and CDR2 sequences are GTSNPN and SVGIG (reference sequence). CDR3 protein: CAWNSRDRDSGYTF. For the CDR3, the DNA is TGTGCCTGGAACTCCCGGGACAGGGATTCGGGCTACACCTTC.

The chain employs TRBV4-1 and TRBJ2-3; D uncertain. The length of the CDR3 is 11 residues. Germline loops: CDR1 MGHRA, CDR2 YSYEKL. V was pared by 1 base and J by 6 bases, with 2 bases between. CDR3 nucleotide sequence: TGCGCCAGCAGCCAAGTTGATACGCAGTATTTT. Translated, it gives CASSQVDTQYF.

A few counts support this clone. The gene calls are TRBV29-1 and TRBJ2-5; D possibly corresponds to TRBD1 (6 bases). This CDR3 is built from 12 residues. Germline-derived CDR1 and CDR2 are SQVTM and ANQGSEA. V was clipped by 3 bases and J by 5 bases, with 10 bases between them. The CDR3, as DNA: TGCAGCGTTGACAGGGGACGGGAGACCCAGTACTTC. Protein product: CSVDRGRETQYF.

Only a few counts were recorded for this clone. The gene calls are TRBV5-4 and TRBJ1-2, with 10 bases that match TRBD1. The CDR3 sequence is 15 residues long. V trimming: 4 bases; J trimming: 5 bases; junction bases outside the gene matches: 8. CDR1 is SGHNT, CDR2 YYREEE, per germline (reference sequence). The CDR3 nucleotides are TGTGCCAGCAGCCGGACTCCGGGACAGGGGTATGGCTACACCTTC. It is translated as CASSRTPGQGYGYTF.

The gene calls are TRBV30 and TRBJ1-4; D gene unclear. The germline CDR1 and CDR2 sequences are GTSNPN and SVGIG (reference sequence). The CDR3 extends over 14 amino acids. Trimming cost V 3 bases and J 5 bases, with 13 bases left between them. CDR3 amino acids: CAWRLPGGNEKLFF. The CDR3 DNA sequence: TGTGCCTGGAGATTGCCGGGAGGGAATGAAAAACTGTTTTTT. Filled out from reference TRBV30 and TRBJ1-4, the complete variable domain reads SQTIHQWPATLVQPVGSPLSLECTVEGTSNPNLYWYRQAAGRGLQLLFYSVGIGQISSEVPQNLSASRPQDRQFILSSKKLLLSDSGFYLCAWRLPGGNEKLFFGSGTQLSVL.

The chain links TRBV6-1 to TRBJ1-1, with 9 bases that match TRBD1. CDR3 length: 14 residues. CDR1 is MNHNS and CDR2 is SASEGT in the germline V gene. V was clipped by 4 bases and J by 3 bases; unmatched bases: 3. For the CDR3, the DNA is TGTGCCAGCAGTGGACAGGGGGGAGACACTGAAGCTTTCTTT. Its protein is CASSGQGGDTEAFF.

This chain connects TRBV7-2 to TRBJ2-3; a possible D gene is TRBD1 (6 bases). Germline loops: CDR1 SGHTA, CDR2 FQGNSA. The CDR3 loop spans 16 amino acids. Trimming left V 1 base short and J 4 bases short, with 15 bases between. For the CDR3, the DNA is TGTGCCAGCAGCTTAGTTCTGACGGACAGACCAGATACGCAGTATTTT. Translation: CASSLVLTDRPDTQYF. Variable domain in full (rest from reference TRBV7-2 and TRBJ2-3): GAGVSQSPSNKVTEKGKDVELRCDPISGHTALYWYRQSLGQGLEFLIYFQGNSAPDKSGLPSDRFSAERTGGSVSTLTIQRTQQEDSAVYLCASSLVLTDRPDTQYFGPGTRLTVL.

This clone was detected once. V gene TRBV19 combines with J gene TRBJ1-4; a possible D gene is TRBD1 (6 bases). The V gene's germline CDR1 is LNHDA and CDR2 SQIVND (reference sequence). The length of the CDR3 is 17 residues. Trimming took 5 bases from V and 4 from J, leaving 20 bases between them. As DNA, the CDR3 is TGTGCCAGTAGTCCTCGGGGCGGACAGCCTTTTAATGAAAAACTGTTTTTT. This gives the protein CASSPRGGQPFNEKLFF.

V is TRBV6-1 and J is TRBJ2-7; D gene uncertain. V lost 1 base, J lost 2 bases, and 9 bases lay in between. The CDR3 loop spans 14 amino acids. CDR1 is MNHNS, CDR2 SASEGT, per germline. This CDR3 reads CASSEDRATYEQYF. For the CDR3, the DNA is TGTGCCAGCAGTGAAGACCGGGCTACCTACGAGCAGTACTTC.

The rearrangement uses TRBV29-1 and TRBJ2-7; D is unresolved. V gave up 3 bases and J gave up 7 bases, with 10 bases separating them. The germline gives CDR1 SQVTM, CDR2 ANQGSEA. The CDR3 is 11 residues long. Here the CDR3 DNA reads TGCAGCGTTGAGCTGGCGAGGGAGCAGTACTTC. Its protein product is CSVELAREQYF.

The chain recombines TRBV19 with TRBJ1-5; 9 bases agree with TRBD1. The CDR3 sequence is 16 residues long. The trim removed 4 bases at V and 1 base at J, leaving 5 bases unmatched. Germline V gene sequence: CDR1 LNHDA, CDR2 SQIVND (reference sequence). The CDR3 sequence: CASSSTGGWSNQPQHF. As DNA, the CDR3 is TGTGCCAGTAGTAGTACAGGGGGCTGGAGCAATCAGCCCCAGCATTTT.

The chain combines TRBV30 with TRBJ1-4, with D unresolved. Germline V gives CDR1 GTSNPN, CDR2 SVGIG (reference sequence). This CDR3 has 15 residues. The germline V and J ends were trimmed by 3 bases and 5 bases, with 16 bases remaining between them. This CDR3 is CAWRVGERQNEKLFF. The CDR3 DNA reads TGTGCCTGGAGGGTTGGGGAGAGGCAGAATGAAAAACTGTTTTTT.

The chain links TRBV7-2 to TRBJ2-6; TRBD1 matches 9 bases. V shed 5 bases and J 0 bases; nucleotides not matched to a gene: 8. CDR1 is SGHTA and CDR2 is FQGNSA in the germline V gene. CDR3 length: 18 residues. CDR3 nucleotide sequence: TGTGCCAGCAGCAAAGTCCTACAGGGGGCCTCTGGGGCCAACGTCCTGACTTTC. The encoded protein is CASSKVLQGASGANVLTF. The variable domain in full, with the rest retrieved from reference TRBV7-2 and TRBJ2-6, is GAGVSQSPSNKVTEKGKDVELRCDPISGHTALYWYRQSLGQGLEFLIYFQGNSAPDKSGLPSDRFSAERTGGSVSTLTIQRTQQEDSAVYLCASSKVLQGASGANVLTFGAGSRLTVL.